A single TCR beta chain is shown here with its context. This entry belongs to a study of blood T cell repertoires in COVID-19. Study in general: Whether acute or convalescent, the COVID-19 samples came from the United States, Italy and Spain. Sources were T cells, B-cell-depleted T cells, or PBMCs; the material itself was cDNA or gDNA.

Per the original methods: The authors estimated nucleated cell counts from reference gene primer amplification. The method was immunoSEQ multiplex PCR; TCRdb's version includes in-frame clones alone and lacks a portion of them. V and J calls and clone size are those listed in that table; D and trimming were worked out from the DNA. The sample consists of some 350,000 clones, 85% to 90% of them appearing once. The CDR3 has 14 residues. Germline V lookup: CDR1 SGHTS, CDR2 YDEGEE. J lost 1 base, V lost 0 bases, and 0 bases had no gene match. V gene TRBV5-8 combines with J gene TRBJ2-7, with 8 positions matching TRBD2. The source material was peripheral blood. The TCR was taken from a man aged 18 to 29 with active or convalescent COVID-19. The DNA of the CDR3 is TGTGCCAGCAGCTTGGGCGGGGGGTCCTACGAGCAGTACTTC. It is translated as CASSLGGGSYEQYF.